A selection of T cell receptor beta chains follows, all from one sample in a study of naive and memory T cell subsets. One entry per CDR3 protein results from TCRdb running MiXCR on the UMI-ligation and nested PCR reads. The sample includes 130,000 to 150,000 distinct CDR3 sequences, approximately 15% seen only once; the top ten take around 0.14%. Material: naive CD4+ T cells from blood. The origin of the receptors is a human donor in good health. The CDR3 runs from the conserved cysteine through the conserved F or W. The D gene is left open where the match is weak. The listing skips clone size in some rows; elsewhere it reads once, few, many or a size class.

CDR3 protein: CASSLALPGTEAFF; CDR3 DNA: TGTGCCAGCAGCTTAGCGCTCCCAGGGACTGAAGCTTTCTTT; D gene: NA; clone size: NA; V gene: TRBV7-9; J gene: TRBJ1-1
CDR3 protein: CSAEDSGRGYEQYF; CDR3 DNA: TGCAGTGCGGAAGATAGCGGGAGAGGCTACGAGCAGTACTTC; D gene: TRBD2; clone size: NA; V gene: TRBV20-1; J gene: TRBJ2-7
CDR3 protein: CASSRPGLAGVNEQFF; CDR3 DNA: TGTGCCAGCAGTAGGCCGGGACTAGCGGGAGTGAATGAGCAGTTCTTC; D gene: TRBD2; clone size: many; V gene: TRBV2; J gene: TRBJ2-1
CDR3 protein: CASSFYSSGRTSEQYF; CDR3 DNA: TGTGCCAGCAGTTTCTACTCTAGCGGGAGGACTTCGGAGCAGTACTTC; D gene: TRBD2; clone size: NA; V gene: TRBV28; J gene: TRBJ2-7
CDR3 protein: CASSNGLAISGELFF; CDR3 DNA: TGTGCCAGCAGCAATGGGCTAGCTATTAGCGGGGAGCTGTTTTTT; D gene: NA; clone size: few; V gene: TRBV11-2; J gene: TRBJ2-2
CDR3 protein: CASNEGAGAAYEQYF; CDR3 DNA: TGTGCCAGCAATGAAGGAGCGGGAGCAGCCTACGAGCAGTACTTC; D gene: TRBD2; clone size: few; V gene: TRBV12-3/TRBV12-4; J gene: TRBJ2-7
CDR3 protein: CATAPGQAAGEQYF; CDR3 DNA: TGTGCCACCGCCCCGGGACAGGCAGCGGGAGAGCAGTACTTC; D gene: NA; clone size: NA; V gene: TRBV28; J gene: TRBJ2-7
CDR3 protein: CASSPLGRTDTQYF; CDR3 DNA: TGTGCCAGCAGCCCTCTAGGCCGCACAGATACGCAGTATTTT; D gene: NA; clone size: NA; V gene: TRBV7-2; J gene: TRBJ2-3
CDR3 protein: CASSQDVSYGYTF; CDR3 DNA: TGTGCCAGCAGCCAAGATGTGAGCTATGGCTACACCTTC; D gene: NA; clone size: many; V gene: TRBV3-1; J gene: TRBJ1-2
CDR3 protein: CASSGGQLIQETQYF; CDR3 DNA: TGTGCCAGCAGTGGGGGACAGCTCATCCAAGAGACCCAGTACTTC; D gene: TRBD1; clone size: NA; V gene: TRBV25-1; J gene: TRBJ2-5
CDR3 protein: CSARDSRWAWDTQYF; CDR3 DNA: TGCAGTGCTAGAGATTCTAGGTGGGCCTGGGATACGCAGTATTTT; D gene: NA; clone size: NA; V gene: TRBV20-1; J gene: TRBJ2-3
CDR3 protein: CASSPLQEDEQYF; CDR3 DNA: TGTGCCAGCTCACCATTGCAGGAGGACGAGCAGTACTTC; D gene: NA; clone size: few; V gene: TRBV18; J gene: TRBJ2-7
CDR3 protein: CASSYGLAKNIQYF; CDR3 DNA: TGTGCCAGCAGTTACGGGCTAGCCAAAAACATTCAGTACTTC; D gene: NA; clone size: NA; V gene: TRBV6-6; J gene: TRBJ2-4
CDR3 protein: CASSEATGQGETFF; CDR3 DNA: TGTGCCAGCAGTGAAGCCACCGGACAGGGGGAAACTTTCTTT; D gene: TRBD1; clone size: few; V gene: TRBV6-1; J gene: TRBJ1-1
CDR3 protein: CASSYRGAITYEQYF; CDR3 DNA: TGCGCCAGCAGCTACCGGGGAGCGATAACCTACGAGCAGTACTTC; D gene: NA; clone size: few; V gene: TRBV5-1; J gene: TRBJ2-7
CDR3 protein: CASSHGQGRLKRSYEQYF; CDR3 DNA: TGTGCCAGCAGCCACGGACAGGGTAGGCTGAAAAGAAGCTACGAGCAGTACTTC; D gene: TRBD1; clone size: NA; V gene: TRBV11-2; J gene: TRBJ2-7
CDR3 protein: CASSQGTGRTYEQYF; CDR3 DNA: TGTGCCAGCAGCCAAGGAACAGGGAGGACCTACGAGCAGTACTTC; D gene: NA; clone size: few; V gene: TRBV4-2; J gene: TRBJ2-7
CDR3 protein: CASSQKPTKDRNSPLHF; CDR3 DNA: TGTGCCAGCAGTCAGAAACCGACCAAGGACAGAAATTCACCCCTCCACTTT; D gene: NA; clone size: NA; V gene: TRBV6-2/TRBV6-3; J gene: TRBJ1-6
CDR3 protein: CSVATLAGVLHTQYF; CDR3 DNA: TGCAGCGTGGCGACTTTGGCGGGAGTTCTCCATACGCAGTATTTT; D gene: TRBD2; clone size: few; V gene: TRBV29-1; J gene: TRBJ2-3
CDR3 protein: CASSPRVDSTGTEAFF; CDR3 DNA: TGTGCCAGCTCACCAAGGGTTGACAGTACGGGCACTGAAGCTTTCTTT; D gene: NA; clone size: few; V gene: TRBV18; J gene: TRBJ1-1
CDR3 protein: CASSRRSQGSNQPQHF; CDR3 DNA: TGTGCCAGCAGCCGCCGTTCCCAGGGGAGCAATCAGCCCCAGCATTTT; D gene: NA; clone size: NA; V gene: TRBV11-2; J gene: TRBJ1-5
CDR3 protein: CASLRPGGTQYF; CDR3 DNA: TGTGCCAGCCTACGCCCGGGAGGTACGCAGTATTTT; D gene: TRBD2; clone size: NA; V gene: TRBV6-1; J gene: TRBJ2-3
CDR3 protein: CASSDSSGANVLTF; CDR3 DNA: TGTGCCAGCAGCGACAGCTCTGGGGCCAACGTCCTGACTTTC; D gene: NA; clone size: NA; V gene: TRBV14; J gene: TRBJ2-6
CDR3 protein: CASSSPRTGVQPQHF; CDR3 DNA: TGTGCCAGCAGTTCTCCCCGGACAGGGGTCCAGCCCCAGCATTTT; D gene: TRBD1; clone size: few; V gene: TRBV28; J gene: TRBJ1-5
CDR3 protein: CASSFNPRNTEAFF; CDR3 DNA: TGTGCCAGCAGTTTTAATCCGAGGAACACTGAAGCTTTCTTT; D gene: NA; clone size: NA; V gene: TRBV6-2/TRBV6-3; J gene: TRBJ1-1
CDR3 protein: CASSDWTSTEAFF; CDR3 DNA: TGTGCCAGCAGTGATTGGACAAGTACTGAAGCTTTCTTT; D gene: NA; clone size: few; V gene: TRBV25-1; J gene: TRBJ1-1
CDR3 protein: CAISADSSAQNNEQFF; CDR3 DNA: TGTGCCATCAGTGCCGATTCTAGCGCCCAGAACAATGAGCAGTTCTTC; D gene: NA; clone size: few; V gene: TRBV10-3; J gene: TRBJ2-1
CDR3 protein: CSARETGGTTGNTEAFF; CDR3 DNA: TGCAGTGCTAGAGAAACAGGGGGTACAACTGGGAACACTGAAGCTTTCTTT; D gene: TRBD1; clone size: NA; V gene: TRBV20-1; J gene: TRBJ1-1
CDR3 protein: CASSPAGVPGEQYF; CDR3 DNA: TGTGCCAGCAGTCCTGCGGGGGTCCCCGGCGAGCAGTACTTC; D gene: TRBD2; clone size: NA; V gene: TRBV28; J gene: TRBJ2-7
CDR3 protein: CATSRDGGSYEQYF; CDR3 DNA: TGTGCCACCAGCAGAGATGGTGGCAGCTACGAGCAGTACTTC; D gene: NA; clone size: NA; V gene: TRBV15; J gene: TRBJ2-7
CDR3 protein: CSAKVEETQYF; CDR3 DNA: TGCAGTGCTAAGGTGGAAGAGACCCAGTACTTC; D gene: NA; clone size: few; V gene: TRBV20-1; J gene: TRBJ2-5
CDR3 protein: CASSFRAPSGEKLFF; CDR3 DNA: TGTGCCAGCAGCTTCAGGGCTCCCTCGGGTGAAAAACTGTTTTTT; D gene: NA; clone size: NA; V gene: TRBV5-4; J gene: TRBJ1-4
CDR3 protein: CASSFRPASTNEKLFF; CDR3 DNA: TGTGCCAGCTCCTTCCGGCCAGCCTCAACTAATGAAAAACTGTTTTTT; D gene: NA; clone size: NA; V gene: TRBV18; J gene: TRBJ1-4
CDR3 protein: CASTDLFLETQYF; CDR3 DNA: TGTGCCAGCACGGACCTTTTTTTAGAGACCCAGTACTTC; D gene: NA; clone size: NA; V gene: TRBV6-5; J gene: TRBJ2-5
CDR3 protein: CASNVGDPGANVLTF; CDR3 DNA: TGTGCCAGCAACGTTGGGGACCCCGGGGCCAACGTCCTGACTTTC; D gene: NA; clone size: few; V gene: TRBV5-5; J gene: TRBJ2-6
CDR3 protein: CSARADGSPTANYGYTF; CDR3 DNA: TGCAGTGCTAGGGCTGACGGGAGTCCTACTGCTAACTATGGCTACACCTTC; D gene: NA; clone size: few; V gene: TRBV20-1; J gene: TRBJ1-2
CDR3 protein: CASSAGDYYNEQFF; CDR3 DNA: TGTGCCAGCAGTGCCGGGGATTACTACAATGAGCAGTTCTTC; D gene: NA; clone size: NA; V gene: TRBV6-1; J gene: TRBJ2-1
CDR3 protein: CASSLYQGANEKLFF; CDR3 DNA: TGTGCCAGCAGTCTATACCAAGGGGCTAATGAAAAACTGTTTTTT; D gene: NA; clone size: few; V gene: TRBV7-9; J gene: TRBJ1-4